This T cell receptor (beta chain) derives from a study of T cells expressing NK-cell markers. As for the study in general: According to the study, TCR beta repertoires originated from sorted CD3+CD56+NKG2C+, CD3+CD56+NKG2C- and CD3+CD56-NKG2C+ T cells. The study, taken as a whole, reports: Roughly six donors showed dominant NKG2C+ clonotypes comprising roughly 1.0-7.5% of their CD8+ T cells. It remained uncertain whether the expanded NKG2C+ T cell clones were specific for HCMV antigens. For a few donors, these clonotypes were likewise the leading ones in the CD3+CD56-NKG2C+ fraction.

Each CDR3 protein gets one entry in TCRdb, which reprocessed the 5' RACE reads and gives no DNA. Recorded for this sample: about 150,000 distinct CDR3 sequences. This CDR3 has 14 amino acids. Germline V CDR1 and CDR2: SGDLS, YYNGEE. A note on this clonotype: The antigen is unknown.

Sequenced material: blood T cells: a sorted CD56 or NKG2C T cell subset, CD4+ or CD8+ T cells, or bulk PBMC T cells (not recorded which). The clonotype was recovered from a woman in her 50s in good health. The chain links TRBV9 to TRBJ1-5. The CDR3: CASSPGRVSQPQHF.